Following are 14 T cell receptor beta chains from one sample sequenced in a study of T cell repertoires and HLA-DP antigens. Data came from immunoSEQ multiplex PCR; TCRdb stores just in-frame clones and leaves some out. The sample consists of roughly 73,000 clones, roughly 77% of them appearing once. These receptors' targets are unknown. The sequencing sample was made of CD4+ T cells from PBMCs. Receptors originate from a man aged 55 to 70 in good health and CMV-seronegative.

This chain connects TRBV23-1 to TRBJ2-5; D possibly corresponds to TRBD1 (5 bases). TRBV23-1 belongs to the ORF category, with a function that is uncertain. Trimming took off 0 bases at V and 0 bases at J, with 11 bases between the two ends. This CDR3 region has 16 residues. The DNA for the CDR3 is TGCGCCAGCAGTCAATCCGACAGTAGGAACCAAGAGACCCAGTACTTC. Amino acid sequence: CASSQSDSRNQETQYF.

This rearrangement joins TRBV5-4 to TRBJ1-6, with D unresolved. The CDR3 has 16 amino acids. Germline V gene data show CDR1 as SGHNT and CDR2 as YYREEE (reference sequence). V gave up 3 bases and J gave up 7 bases, with 17 bases separating them. CDR3 bases: TGTGCCAGCAGCTCGGGTGGAGAGGCACCGAATTCACCCCTCCACTTT. Its translation is CASSSGGEAPNSPLHF. The full variable domain, completed using reference TRBV5-4 and TRBJ1-6, is ETGVTQSPTHLIKTRGQQVTLRCSSQSGHNTVSWYQQALGQGPQFIFQYYREEENGRGNFPPRFSGLQFPNYSSELNVNALELDDSALYLCASSSGGEAPNSPLHFGNGTRLTVT.

This clone was seen a few times. The rearrangement links TRBV7-6 to TRBJ1-4; a possible D gene is TRBD1 (5 bases). This CDR3 region has 14 residues. Trimming cost V 3 bases and J 8 bases, with 13 bases left between them. The germline gives CDR1 SGHVS, CDR2 FNYEAQ. The CDR3: CASSLGGSEEKLFF. As DNA, the CDR3 is TGTGCCAGCAGCTTGGGGGGATCGGAGGAAAAACTGTTTTTT.

V and J are TRBV5-1 and TRBJ2-1; 11 bases fit TRBD2. V lost 4 bases, J lost 6 bases, and 6 bases stayed unmatched. The CDR3 length is 15 residues. Germline CDR1 SGHRS, CDR2 YFSETQ. The CDR3 is CASSEVAGGVNEQFF. As DNA, the CDR3 is TGCGCCAGCAGCGAGGTAGCGGGAGGGGTCAATGAGCAGTTCTTC. The complete variable domain, with remaining parts taken from reference TRBV5-1 and TRBJ2-1, reads KAGVTQTPRYLIKTRGQQVTLSCSPISGHRSVSWYQQTPGQGLQFLFEYFSETQRNKGNFPGRFSGRQFSNSRSEMNVSTLELGDSALYLCASSEVAGGVNEQFFGPGTRLTVL.

The genes are TRBV7-9 and TRBJ2-6, with a tentative D call TRBD2 (6 bases). Trimming took 5 bases from V and 0 from J, leaving 17 bases between them. The CDR3 totals 18 residues. Germline values: CDR1 SEHNR, CDR2 FQNEAQ (reference sequence). CDR3 DNA sequence: TGTGCCAGCAGCACGAGGAGGGGCGCTGGCTCTGGGGCCAACGTCCTGACTTTC. This codes for CASSTRRGAGSGANVLTF.

The CDR3 region has the DNA TGTGCCTGGAGTAGAAATATCCAATCTGGAAACACCATATATTTT. Translation: CAWSRNIQSGNTIYF. V and J are TRBV30 and TRBJ1-3; D gene uncertain. This CDR3 contains 15 residues. Germline V gives CDR1 GTSNPN, CDR2 SVGIG (reference sequence). Trimming took off 2 bases at V and 1 base at J, with 12 bases between the two ends.

The J gene is TRBJ2-5, the V gene TRBV5-1, with unresolved D. The V gene lost 3 bases and the J gene lost 5 bases, with 5 bases spanning the gap. Germline CDR1 is SGHRS and CDR2 is YFSETQ. This CDR3 has 11 residues. DNA for the CDR3: TGCGCCAGCAGCTCGTCGGAGACCCAGTACTTC. Its translation is CASSSSETQYF.

This clone was counted a few times. This chain uses TRBV5-1 with TRBJ2-5, with 15 bases identical to TRBD2. Germline assignment: CDR1 SGHRS and CDR2 YFSETQ. The CDR3 has 17 amino acids. J lost 0 bases, V lost 4 bases, and 4 bases had no gene match. The CDR3 sequence: CASSKGLAGGNQETQYF. CDR3 bases: TGCGCCAGCAGCAAGGGACTAGCGGGGGGAAACCAAGAGACCCAGTACTTC.

The genes are TRBV19 and TRBJ1-2, with D unclear. CDR1 and CDR2 from the germline V gene are LNHDA and SQIVND (reference sequence). This CDR3 has 19 residues. V dropped 6 bases and J dropped 4 bases, with 30 bases sitting between them. The CDR3 reads CASRPGRASSTPPAYGYTF. Written as DNA, the CDR3 is TGTGCCAGTAGACCCGGGCGGGCCAGCAGCACTCCCCCCGCCTATGGCTACACCTTC.

The V gene is TRBV2, the J gene TRBJ2-7; D uncertain. Trimming stripped 5 bases from V and 2 bases from J, with 7 bases between. CDR3 size: 12 residues. CDR1 is SNHLY and CDR2 is FYNNEI in the germline V gene. CDR3: CASSRSAYEQYV. The CDR3 DNA reads TGTGCCAGCAGTAGGTCAGCCTACGAGCAGTACGTC.

The rearrangement joins TRBV7-2 to TRBJ1-6, with D tentatively TRBD1 (5 bases). The CDR3 is made up of 15 amino acids. V was cut by 5 bases and J by 4 bases, with 12 bases left in between. Germline CDR1 is SGHTA and CDR2 is FQGNSA. Here the CDR3 reads CASSPGRGYNSPLHF. CDR3 nucleotide sequence: TGTGCCAGCAGCCCGGGCCGGGGGTATAATTCACCCCTCCACTTT.

The chain is built from TRBV19 and TRBJ2-6; TRBD2 is a possible D gene (7 bases). Germline V gene sequence: CDR1 LNHDA, CDR2 SQIVND (reference sequence). V was pared by 7 bases and J by 3 bases, with 19 bases between. This CDR3 has 17 residues. DNA for the CDR3: TGTGCCAGTACCGGGGGGCTATCGCAGGGTGGGGCCAACGTCCTGACTTTC. Its protein is CASTGGLSQGGANVLTF.

Details on this clone: The sample holds other DNA sequences that translate to the same CDR3. This chain connects TRBV5-1 to TRBJ1-1, with 8 bases fitting TRBD1. Trimming at V came to 4 bases and at J to 2 bases, leaving 4 bases not matched to a gene. Per the germline V gene, CDR1 is SGHRS and CDR2 is YFSETQ. The CDR3 spans 14 residues. CDR3 protein: CASSAGTGNTEAFF. The CDR3 DNA reads as TGCGCCAGCAGCGCGGGGACAGGTAACACTGAAGCTTTCTTT.

V gene TRBV5-1 combines with J gene TRBJ2-5; 12 nucleotides line up with TRBD2. The CDR3 is made up of 17 amino acids. The V segment lost 0 bases and the J segment 5 bases; nucleotides outside the gene matches: 8. CDR1 and CDR2 (germline): SGHRS, YFSETQ. CDR3 sequence: CASSLEGTSGYGETQYF. The CDR3 nucleotides read TGCGCCAGCAGCTTGGAGGGGACTAGCGGGTACGGGGAGACCCAGTACTTC.